This record looks at one T cell receptor beta chain sequence and its context. Antigen specificity is unknown. This sample was included in a study of OX40 agonist ivuxolimab in advanced cancers. Study results and caveats: Partial responders treated at 0.1-3.0 mg/kg exhibited clonal expansion among the lowest measured. At doses 0.1 to 3.0 mg/kg, CD4+ and CD8+ clones expanded.

Only in-frame clones appear in the TCRdb table, and some are missing; sequencing was by immunoSEQ multiplex PCR. This table has more than 80,000 clones, 90% appearing once. Sample: CD4+ or CD8+ T cells sorted from blood, taken in a trial of the OX40 agonist ivuxolimab. The sequence was obtained from an adult with an advanced solid tumor such as melanoma, head and neck, liver or kidney cancer.

For the CDR3, the DNA is TGTGCCAGCAGGGAAAATCATGGGGGGGCGCATGGTAATGAAAAACTGTTTTTT. Translated, it gives CASRENHGGAHGNEKLFF. This chain connects TRBV27 to TRBJ1-4; a possible D gene is TRBD1 (6 bases). Germline V gene sequence: CDR1 MNHEY, CDR2 SMNVEV (reference sequence). This CDR3 is 18 amino acids long. V dropped 6 bases and J dropped 4 bases, with 24 bases sitting between them.